This TCR beta chain was sequenced during a study of neurological immune-mediated disorders. Time point noted: technical triplicate 2. This clonotype was found many times. V gave up 5 bases and J gave up 4 bases; unmatched junction bases: 9. The CDR3 contains 15 residues. In germline, CDR1 is SGHTA, CDR2 FQGNSA. TCRdb reanalysed the 5' RACE reads using MiXCR and keeps one entry per CDR3 protein. This sample has fewer than 40,000 distinct CDR3 sequences, with 10% to 15% found just once. This sequence was found in a female donor with HTLV-1-associated myelopathy (HAM/TSP). The chain combines TRBV7-2 with TRBJ2-7, with 9 bases aligning to TRBD2. Material: CD4+ T cells from blood. CDR3 residues: CASSPFGTSQYEQYF. The CDR3 bases are TGTGCCAGCAGCCCATTCGGGACTAGCCAGTACGAGCAGTACTTC.